The rows below give T cell receptor beta chains drawn from one sample of a study of breast tumors, draining lymph nodes, adjacent tissues. From the multiplex PCR reads, TCRdb called clonotypes with MiXCR, one entry per CDR3 protein. This repertoire shows fewer than 85,000 distinct CDR3 sequences, roughly 19% found once; its top ten account for less than 3%. The sequenced material came from axillary lymph node tissue. The receptor source for this set is a female donor with breast cancer. Some clones in this sample may be carry-over from other donors' samples. CDR3s include the opening cysteine and the closing phenylalanine or tryptophan.

CDR3 length: 15
V gene: TRBV11-3
CDR3 protein: CASSRDPGNTGELFF

CDR3 length: 18
V gene: TRBV4-2
CDR3 protein: CASSQYIRLAGAGNEQFF

CDR3 length: 12
V gene: TRBV10-3
CDR3 protein: CAIRGQQYGYTF

CDR3 length: 15
V gene: TRBV12-3/TRBV12-4
CDR3 protein: CASSLGLAGAGELFF

CDR3 length: 14
V gene: TRBV5-4
CDR3 protein: CASSSEAGSYEQYF

CDR3 length: 18
V gene: TRBV20-1
CDR3 protein: CSARARGARGSGANVLTF

CDR3 length: 13
V gene: TRBV29-1
CDR3 protein: CSVLGDRTYEQYF

CDR3 length: 11
V gene: TRBV20-1
CDR3 protein: CSARRLETQYF

CDR3 length: 12
V gene: TRBV10-2
CDR3 protein: CASSYGLNEQFF

CDR3 length: 19
V gene: TRBV6-1
CDR3 protein: CASSEARMGRFVGTDTQYF

CDR3 length: 16
V gene: TRBV6-1
CDR3 protein: CASSEGAGATGNTIYF

CDR3 length: 14
V gene: TRBV24-1
CDR3 protein: CATSDSGWQGELFF

CDR3 length: 14
V gene: TRBV9
CDR3 protein: CASSVDREADTQYF

CDR3 length: 13
V gene: TRBV6-5
CDR3 protein: CASSYSTAYEQYF

CDR3 length: 16
V gene: TRBV10-3
CDR3 protein: CAISGDNRGELNEQFF

CDR3 length: 13
V gene: TRBV4-3
CDR3 protein: CASSQDRSDGYTF

CDR3 length: 14
V gene: TRBV9
CDR3 protein: CASSVTSGNNEQFF

CDR3 length: 11
V gene: TRBV6-2/TRBV6-3
CDR3 protein: CASSYLAEQYF

CDR3 length: 15
V gene: TRBV27
CDR3 protein: CASKRGTVGNSPLHF

CDR3 length: 16
V gene: TRBV11-3
CDR3 protein: CASSLVSFSPGGVQFF

CDR3 length: 16
V gene: TRBV4-2
CDR3 protein: CASSIEGPVSSYKQNF

CDR3 length: 15
V gene: TRBV7-3
CDR3 protein: CASSDAGTSTDTQYF

CDR3 length: 12
V gene: TRBV28
CDR3 protein: CASNIRRQPQHF

CDR3 length: 17
V gene: TRBV12-5
CDR3 protein: CASGPGQGARGTDTQYF

CDR3 length: 13
V gene: TRBV6-2/TRBV6-3
CDR3 protein: CASSTTQGSPLHF

CDR3 length: 20
V gene: TRBV11-3
CDR3 protein: CASSAAGWLAERSSYNEQFF

CDR3 length: 13
V gene: TRBV10-3
CDR3 protein: CAITSDSGNTIYF